A selection of T cell receptor beta chains follows, all from one sample in a study of PD-1 blockade in classical Hodgkin lymphoma. TCRdb's copy holds only in-frame clones and misses some; the assay was immunoSEQ multiplex PCR. This table has over 30,000 clones, 90% appearing once. The sample here was CD4+ T cells from blood, taken at baseline. All receptors come from a human donor with classical Hodgkin lymphoma. Both conserved end residues are trimmed from each CDR3. Each record gives: J gene, D gene, clone size, V gene, CDR3 protein. A D gene is named only where the DNA matches it firmly. The listing skips clone size in some rows; elsewhere it reads once, few, many or a size class.

TRBJ2-7	.	.	TRBV5-4	ASSSPGRDEQY
TRBJ2-7	.	.	TRBV5-6	ASSLSGALPYEQY
TRBJ1-2	.	.	TRBV6-5	ASKQTGANYGYT
TRBJ1-1	.	once	TRBV5-1	ASSSPPYGMNTEAF
.	.	.	TRBV25-1	ASSELDKTYEQY
TRBJ1-5	.	.	TRBV19	ASSTPKLSNQPQH
TRBJ1-1	.	.	TRBV6-4	ASSDSKGGHLMNTEAF
TRBJ1-1	.	once	TRBV5-4	ASSSPGAVGTSDTEAF
TRBJ2-1	TRBD2	.	TRBV10-3	AISSGRLAGAREQF
TRBJ2-1	.	.	TRBV30	AKSNPVVDEQF
TRBJ1-1	.	.	TRBV21-1	ASSRQGARYTEAF
TRBJ1-5	TRBD1	.	TRBV19	ASGPLTGGSNQPQH
TRBJ2-3	.	.	TRBV28	ASSHPDTQY
TRBJ2-2	.	once	TRBV28	ASSPDTTNTGELF
TRBJ1-5	.	.	TRBV19	ASSIDPLRIRGGPNQPQH
TRBJ1-5	.	few	TRBV6-1	AGRAGNQPQH
TRBJ1-5	.	.	TRBV19	ASSIDPGSNQPQH
TRBJ1-1	.	.	TRBV28	ASSWVNGNTEAF
TRBJ1-1	.	.	TRBV14	ASSQVRGRTEAF
TRBJ1-1	.	.	TRBV9	ASSLRPAGVAF
TRBJ2-7	TRBD1	.	TRBV5-1	ASRPDRGQGNHEQY
TRBJ1-2	TRBD1	.	TRBV7-9	ASSIRRPTQGANGYT
TRBJ2-1	.	once	TRBV2	ASSVGPTRGEQF
TRBJ1-4	.	.	TRBV5-1	ASSLGPGLNEKLF
TRBJ2-7	.	.	TRBV28	ASIKGGGYEQY
TRBJ1-5	.	.	TRBV28	ASSLTDYQPQH
TRBJ1-1	.	.	TRBV6-1	ASSEQGMNTEAF
TRBJ1-2	.	.	TRBV5-1	ASTSRDDGDNYGYT
TRBJ2-6	.	.	TRBV19	ASSISSNVLT
TRBJ1-1	.	.	TRBV30	AWSIGLGTRDTEAF
TRBJ2-5	.	.	TRBV5-1	ASSLGGLETQY
TRBJ2-1	TRBD2	.	TRBV7-9	ASTSLGNAGTSFNEQF
TRBJ1-1	.	.	TRBV6-5	ATQPGRLNTEAF